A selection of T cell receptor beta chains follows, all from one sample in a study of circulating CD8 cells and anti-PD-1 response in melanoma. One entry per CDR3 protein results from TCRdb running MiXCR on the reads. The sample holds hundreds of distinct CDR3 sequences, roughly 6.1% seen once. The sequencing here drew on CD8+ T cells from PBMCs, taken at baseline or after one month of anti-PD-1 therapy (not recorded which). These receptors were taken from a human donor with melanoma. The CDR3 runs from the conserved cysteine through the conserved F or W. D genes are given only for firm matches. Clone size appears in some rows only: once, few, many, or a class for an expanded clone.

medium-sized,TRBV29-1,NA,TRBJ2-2,CSVELLFENTGELFF,TGCAGCGTTGAGCTTCTTTTCGAGAACACCGGGGAGCTGTTTTTT
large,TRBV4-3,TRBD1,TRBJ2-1,CASSQGQGAHNEQFF,TGCGCCAGCAGCCAGGGACAGGGGGCCCACAATGAGCAGTTCTTC
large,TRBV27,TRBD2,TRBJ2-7,CASWAGPSGGYEQYF,TGTGCCAGCTGGGCGGGACCCTCGGGGGGATACGAGCAGTACTTC
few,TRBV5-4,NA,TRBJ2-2,CASSPLGRLNTGELFF,TGTGCCAGCAGCCCCCTGGGGCGGCTGAACACCGGGGAGCTGTTTTTT
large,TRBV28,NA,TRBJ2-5,CASSLPQGLGPSRETQYF,TGTGCCAGCAGTTTACCCCAGGGGTTGGGGCCCAGCAGAGAGACCCAGTACTTC
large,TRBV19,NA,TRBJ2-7,CASSIRNSNEQYF,TGTGCCAGTAGTATACGGAATTCCAACGAGCAGTACTTC
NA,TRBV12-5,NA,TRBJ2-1,CASGPAGGNEQFF,TGTGCTAGTGGCCCCGCTGGGGGGAATGAGCAGTTCTTC
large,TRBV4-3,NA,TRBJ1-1,CASSQAGNTEAFF,TGCGCCAGCAGCCAAGCCGGGAACACTGAAGCTTTCTTT
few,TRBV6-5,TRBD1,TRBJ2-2,CASSPTKGQGLFGELFF,TGTGCCAGCAGCCCCACGAAGGGACAGGGTCTTTTCGGGGAGCTGTTTTTT
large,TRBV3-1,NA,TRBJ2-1,CASSQVDRTAYNEQFF,TGTGCCAGCAGCCAGGTCGACCGGACGGCCTACAATGAGCAGTTCTTC
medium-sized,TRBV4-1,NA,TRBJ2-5,CASSQNLRETQYF,TGCGCCAGCAGCCAAAACTTGAGGGAGACCCAGTACTTC
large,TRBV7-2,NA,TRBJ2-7,CASSLARHYEQYF,TGTGCCAGCAGCTTAGCCCGGCACTACGAGCAGTACTTC
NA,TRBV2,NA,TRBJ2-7,CASSSTGPRDYEQYF,TGTGCCAGCAGCTCTACCGGGCCCCGGGACTACGAGCAGTACTTC
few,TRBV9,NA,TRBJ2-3,CASSPAGTSADTQYF,TGTGCCAGCAGCCCCGCCGGGACGAGCGCAGATACGCAGTATTTT
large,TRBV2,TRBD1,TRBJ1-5,CASSSGTGNQPQHF,TGTGCCAGCAGCTCCGGGACAGGCAATCAGCCCCAGCATTTT
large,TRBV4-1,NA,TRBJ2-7,CASSQVAGSSYEQYF,TGCGCCAGCAGCCAAGTCGCCGGGAGCTCCTACGAGCAGTACTTC
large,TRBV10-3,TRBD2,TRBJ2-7,CAIRAGESYEQYF,TGTGCCATCAGAGCGGGGGAATCCTACGAGCAGTACTTC
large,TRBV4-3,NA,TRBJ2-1,CASSQEGWEEQFF,TGCGCCAGCAGCCAAGAAGGGTGGGAAGAGCAGTTCTTC